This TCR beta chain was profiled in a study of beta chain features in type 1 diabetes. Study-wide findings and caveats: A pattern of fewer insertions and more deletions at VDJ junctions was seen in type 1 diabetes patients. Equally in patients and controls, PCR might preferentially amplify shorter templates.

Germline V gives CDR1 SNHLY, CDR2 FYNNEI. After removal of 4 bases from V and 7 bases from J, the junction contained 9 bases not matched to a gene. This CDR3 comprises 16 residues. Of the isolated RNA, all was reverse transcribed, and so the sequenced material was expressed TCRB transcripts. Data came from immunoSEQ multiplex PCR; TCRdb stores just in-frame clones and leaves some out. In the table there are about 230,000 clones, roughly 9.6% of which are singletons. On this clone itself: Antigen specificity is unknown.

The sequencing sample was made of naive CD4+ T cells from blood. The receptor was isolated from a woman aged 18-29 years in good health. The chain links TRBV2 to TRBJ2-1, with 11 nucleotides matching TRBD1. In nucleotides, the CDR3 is TGTGCCAGCAGTGCGCGCGGGACAGGGGGAAGGAATGAGCAGTTCTTC. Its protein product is CASSARGTGGRNEQFF.